Listed here are 20 T cell receptor beta chains from one sample, sequenced in a study of cytomegalovirus exposure and HLA in healthy donors. Primers: 60 Vbeta forward and 13 Jbeta reverse. Assay: immunoSEQ multiplex PCR; the TCRdb copy retains only in-frame clones and omits some. The repertoire holds 95,000 to 100,000 clones, with approximately 74% as singletons. The material sequenced was PBMCs. The receptors stem from a woman aged 40 to 55 in good health and CMV-seronegative.

V is TRBV5-6 and J is TRBJ2-1, with D possibly being TRBD1 (6 bases). V lost 1 base, J lost 6 bases, and 17 bases lay in between. The CDR3 covers 16 residues. Per the germline V gene, CDR1 is SGHDT and CDR2 is YYEEEE. The CDR3 DNA reads as TGTGCCAGCAGCTTGTTCGCCGGGAAAGGGGGCAATGAGCAGTTCTTC. This gives the protein CASSLFAGKGGNEQFF.

The V and J genes are TRBV30 and TRBJ2-5, with D unclear. Trimming took off 4 bases at V and 3 bases at J, with 9 bases between the two ends. The CDR3 has 12 amino acids. In germline, CDR1 is GTSNPN, CDR2 SVGIG (reference sequence). CDR3 coding DNA: TGTGCCTGGACTCCCGCGGAAGAGACCCAGTACTTC. Translated: CAWTPAEETQYF. Full variable domain (remainder filled in from reference TRBV30 and TRBJ2-5): SQTIHQWPATLVQPVGSPLSLECTVEGTSNPNLYWYRQAAGRGLQLLFYSVGIGQISSEVPQNLSASRPQDRQFILSSKKLLLSDSGFYLCAWTPAEETQYFGPGTRLLVL.

The J gene is TRBJ1-1, the V gene TRBV25-1; 7 nucleotides agree with TRBD1. The CDR3 runs 12 residues. V lost 8 bases and J lost 5; bases outside the gene matches: 5. Germline lookup yields CDR1 MGHDK and CDR2 SYGVNS. As DNA, the CDR3 is TGTGCCAGCTCGACAGGGAGGACTGAAGCTTTCTTT. This codes for CASSTGRTEAFF. Based on the CDR3 plus reference TRBV25-1 and TRBJ1-1, the full variable domain is EADIYQTPRYLVIGTGKKITLECSQTMGHDKMYWYQQDPGMELHLIHYSYGVNSTEKGDLSSESTVSRIRTEHFPLTLESARPSHTSQYLCASSTGRTEAFFGQGTRLTVV.

This clone was counted once. The rearrangement links TRBV6-5 to TRBJ1-2; 10 bases align to TRBD1. The germline V gene has CDR1 MNHEY and CDR2 SVGAGI. This CDR3 is built from 13 residues. J gave up 6 bases and V 7 bases, and 5 bases lay outside the gene matches. The CDR3 bases are TGTGCCAGCACCGAGGGACAGGGGAATGGCTACACCTTC. Amino acids: CASTEGQGNGYTF.

The chain is built from TRBV2 and TRBJ2-3; D might be TRBD1 (6 bases). From germline, CDR1 is SNHLY and CDR2 FYNNEI. V was cut by 10 bases and J by 4 bases, with 24 bases left in between. The CDR3 totals 16 residues. CDR3 in DNA: TGTGCCAACCGACAGGACAGCCAGACCCTACCAGATACGCAGTATTTT. Translation gives CANRQDSQTLPDTQYF.

V and J are TRBV19 and TRBJ1-1, with D perhaps TRBD1 (6 bases). The CDR3 covers 14 residues. Between the trimmed V and J ends, which lost 5 bases and 0 bases, there was a span of 10 bases. Germline V lookup: CDR1 LNHDA, CDR2 SQIVND (reference sequence). This CDR3 reads CASSPDRLNTEAFF. In nucleotides, the CDR3 is TGTGCCAGTAGTCCGGACAGACTGAACACTGAAGCTTTCTTT.

The chain uses TRBV9 and TRBJ2-2; 7 bases fit TRBD1. The CDR3 loop spans 14 amino acids. V was pared by 0 bases and J by 7 bases, with 3 bases of the junction left unmatched. CDR1 SGDLS and CDR2 YYNGEE come from the germline V gene. The CDR3 protein is CASSVEGGGGELFF. The CDR3 nucleotides read TGTGCCAGCAGCGTAGAAGGGGGCGGCGGGGAGCTGTTTTTT.

The genes are TRBV7-9 and TRBJ2-2; 9 nucleotides line up with TRBD2. The CDR3 is 14 amino acids. Trimming removed 8 bases from V and 7 bases from J; junction bases left unmatched: 8. Germline V CDR1 and CDR2: SEHNR, FQNEAQ (reference sequence). CDR3 nucleotide sequence: TGTGCCAGCCAAGCGGGGGGCGGTGGCGGGGAGCTGTTTTTT. This translates into CASQAGGGGGELFF.

The chain uses TRBV6-6 and TRBJ1-3; perhaps TRBD1 as D (5 bases). This CDR3 is built from 15 residues. V lost 0 bases to trimming and J lost 3 bases, with 9 bases between them. The germline V gene encodes CDR1 MNHNY and CDR2 SVGAGI (reference sequence). The CDR3 region has the DNA TGTGCCAGCAGTTACTCATCAGGGAATGGAAACACCATATATTTT. This encodes CASSYSSGNGNTIYF.

The chain employs TRBV9 and TRBJ1-1; 8 positions agree with TRBD1. The V segment lost 3 bases and the J segment 4 bases; nucleotides outside the gene matches: 11. Per germline, CDR1 SGDLS and CDR2 YYNGEE. The CDR3 is 16 residues long. CDR3 in amino acids: CASSAGTGVVGTEAFF. DNA for the CDR3: TGTGCCAGCAGCGCCGGGACAGGAGTCGTGGGCACTGAAGCTTTCTTT.

The chain carries TRBV7-9 and TRBJ2-3, with 10 bases aligning to TRBD1. The germline V gene has CDR1 SEHNR and CDR2 FQNEAQ (reference sequence). This CDR3 is built from 16 residues. V shed 5 bases and J 1 base; nucleotides not matched to a gene: 6. The CDR3 nucleotides read TGTGCCAGCAGCCAAGGGGACAGGGGACGCACAGATACGCAGTATTTT. Translation: CASSQGDRGRTDTQYF.

The J gene is TRBJ2-4, the V gene TRBV13; TRBD2 matches at 11 bases. Germline trimming cut 0 bases from V and 7 bases from J; bases unmatched to any gene: 5. This CDR3 contains 16 residues. CDR1 and CDR2 from the germline V gene are PRHDT and FYEKMQ (reference sequence). The CDR3: CASSLGLAGGLNIQYF. The CDR3 nucleotides are TGTGCCAGCAGCTTAGGGCTAGCGGGAGGTCTTAACATTCAGTACTTC. The full variable domain, completed using reference TRBV13 and TRBJ2-4, is AAGVIQSPRHLIKEKRETATLKCYPIPRHDTVYWYQQGPGQDPQFLISFYEKMQSDKGSIPDRFSAQQFSDYHSELNMSSLELGDSALYFCASSLGLAGGLNIQYFGAGTRLSVL.

V gene TRBV19 combines with J gene TRBJ2-3; TRBD1 agrees at 7 bases. Per germline, CDR1 LNHDA and CDR2 SQIVND (reference sequence). V lost 6 bases, J lost 0 bases, and 9 bases stayed unmatched. This CDR3 comprises 16 residues. Here the CDR3 DNA reads TGTGCCAGTAGGACAGGGAAGGGTGGGAGCACAGATACGCAGTATTTT. As protein: CASRTGKGGSTDTQYF.

This chain joins TRBV9 and TRBJ2-1; TRBD1 is a possible D gene (6 bases). V was clipped by 3 bases and J by 2 bases, with 12 bases between them. The CDR3 runs 15 residues. CDR1 and CDR2 (germline): SGDLS, YYNGEE. The CDR3 reads CASSALQGPYNEQFF. The CDR3 region has the DNA TGTGCCAGCAGCGCCCTACAGGGCCCCTACAATGAGCAGTTCTTC.

The rearrangement joins TRBV12-5 to TRBJ2-7; 8 bases are a match to TRBD2. The CDR3 sequence is 14 residues long. The V gene end was trimmed by 7 bases and the J gene end by 3 bases; junction bases not matched to a gene: 8. Germline V CDR1 and CDR2: LGHNT, FRNRAP. In DNA, the CDR3 is TGTGCTAGTGTCCCGGGGACTAGACTCTACGAGCAGTACTTC. Encoded protein: CASVPGTRLYEQYF.

The chain couples TRBV19 to TRBJ2-5, with 7 bases aligning to TRBD1. Germline assignment: CDR1 LNHDA and CDR2 SQIVND (reference sequence). This CDR3 comprises 16 residues. V lost 0 bases, J lost 6 bases, and 10 bases stayed unmatched. The CDR3 bases are TGTGCCAGTAGTATAGATGGTGGTACAGGGGTACAGACCCAGTACTTC. Protein sequence: CASSIDGGTGVQTQYF.

There are a few counts of this clone. This sequence joins TRBV27 and TRBJ1-5; no reliable D call. This CDR3 is built from 13 residues. Germline lookup yields CDR1 MNHEY and CDR2 SMNVEV (reference sequence). The V end lost 3 bases, the J end lost 8 bases, and 11 bases lay between the germline ends. CDR3 sequence (DNA): TGTGCCAGCAGTTTGGCAGGTGTAGAGCCCCAGCATTTT. Its protein is CASSLAGVEPQHF.

The CDR3 bases are TGTGCCAGCAGCGGGACTAGCGGGGGGGCCTTCGATGAGCAGTTCTTC. This encodes CASSGTSGGAFDEQFF. V is TRBV7-9 and J is TRBJ2-1; 16 bases agree with TRBD2. Germline V lookup: CDR1 SEHNR, CDR2 FQNEAQ (reference sequence). CDR3 size: 16 residues. V lost 5 bases, J lost 8 bases, and 6 bases stayed unmatched. Full variable domain (rest looked up from reference TRBV7-9 and TRBJ2-1): DTGVSQNPRHKITKRGQNVTFRCDPISEHNRLYWYRQTLGQGPEFLTYFQNEAQLEKSRLLSDRFSAERPKGSFSTLEIQRTEQGDSAMYLCASSGTSGGAFDEQFFGPGTRLTVL.

This clone has just one count. The gene calls are TRBV19 and TRBJ2-2, with 15 bases that match TRBD2. The CDR3 is 19 residues long. The germline V gene has CDR1 LNHDA and CDR2 SQIVND (reference sequence). V lost 5 bases and J lost 0; bases outside the gene matches: 7. In nucleotides, the CDR3 is TGTGCCAGTAGTCGGAGGACTAGCGGGGGGGCCTCGAACACCGGGGAGCTGTTTTTT. Translated, it gives CASSRRTSGGASNTGELFF.

J is TRBJ2-1 and V is TRBV10-1, with a weak D call TRBD2 (6 bases). The CDR3 contains 17 residues. Germline assignment: CDR1 WNHNN and CDR2 SYGVQD (reference sequence). The germline V and J ends were trimmed by 5 bases and 4 bases, with 21 bases remaining between them. The CDR3 DNA follows: TGCGCCAGCAGTCGTGACCCTACCGGGAGTTTTTACAATGAGCAGTTCTTC. Its translation: CASSRDPTGSFYNEQFF.